A selection of T cell receptor beta chains follows, all from one sample in a study of CD8 T cells in Susac syndrome. TCRdb reprocessed the immunoSEQ multiplex PCR reads via MiXCR and lists one record per CDR3 protein. Among 50,000 or so distinct CDR3 sequences listed, 90% to 95% were seen once. The source material was CD8+ T cells from PBMCs. All receptors come from a human donor in good health. Both conserved end residues are trimmed from each CDR3. The D gene is left open where the match is weak. Expanded clones are given a class, and other clones once, few, many or no size at all.

size: -; J: TRBJ2-1; D: TRBD2; V: TRBV3-1; CDR3: ASGGGTSGDNEQF
size: -; J: TRBJ2-1; D: -; V: TRBV3-1; CDR3: ASSRLAEIYNEQF
size: -; J: TRBJ1-1; D: -; V: TRBV20-1; CDR3: SARNPGDTEAF
size: -; J: TRBJ1-1; D: -; V: TRBV29-1; CDR3: SVQEFGKNTEAF
size: -; J: TRBJ2-1; D: -; V: TRBV4-1; CDR3: ASSQDSGGANEQF
size: -; J: TRBJ1-5; D: -; V: TRBV10-2; CDR3: ASSDYGLNQPQH
size: -; J: TRBJ1-2; D: -; V: TRBV7-2; CDR3: ASSVRGSTNGYT
size: -; J: TRBJ1-2; D: -; V: TRBV15; CDR3: ATSRARDPYGYT
size: once; J: TRBJ2-4; D: -; V: TRBV6-5; CDR3: ASSSRIAKNIQY
size: -; J: TRBJ2-5; D: -; V: TRBV15; CDR3: ATSGRRGEETQY
size: -; J: TRBJ2-7; D: -; V: TRBV5-6; CDR3: ASSLWEVIYEQY
size: -; J: TRBJ2-3; D: TRBD2; V: TRBV15; CDR3: ATSRALAHTQY
size: -; J: TRBJ1-1; D: TRBD1; V: TRBV3-1; CDR3: ASSLVEGQGEAF
size: -; J: TRBJ2-3; D: -; V: TRBV6-2/TRBV6-3; CDR3: ASSYSGYFTDTQY
size: -; J: TRBJ2-7; D: TRBD1; V: TRBV4-1; CDR3: ASSQASGTGVREQY
size: -; J: TRBJ2-3; D: -; V: TRBV4-1; CDR3: ASSPVSNGDTQY
size: -; J: TRBJ2-7; D: -; V: TRBV29-1; CDR3: SVEDPVGTSYEQY
size: -; J: TRBJ2-5; D: TRBD1; V: TRBV5-1; CDR3: ASSFVGGDQETQY
size: -; J: TRBJ2-7; D: -; V: TRBV10-3; CDR3: AISDPGVAARAYEQY
size: -; J: TRBJ1-1; D: -; V: TRBV20-1; CDR3: SARDRAQGNRNTEAF